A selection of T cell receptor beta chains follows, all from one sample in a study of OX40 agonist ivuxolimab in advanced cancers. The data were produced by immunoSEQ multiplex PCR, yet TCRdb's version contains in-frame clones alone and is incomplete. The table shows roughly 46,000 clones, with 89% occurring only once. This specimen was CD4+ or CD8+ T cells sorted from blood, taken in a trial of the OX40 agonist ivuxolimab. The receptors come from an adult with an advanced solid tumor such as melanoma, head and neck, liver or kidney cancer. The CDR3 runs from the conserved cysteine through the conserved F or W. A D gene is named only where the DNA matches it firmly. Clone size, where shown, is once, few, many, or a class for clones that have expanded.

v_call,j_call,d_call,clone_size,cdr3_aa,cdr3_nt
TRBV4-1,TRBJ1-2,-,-,CASSHTENYGYTF,TGCGCCAGCAGCCATACAGAGAACTATGGCTACACCTTC
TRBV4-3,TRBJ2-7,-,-,CASSQGGVVYF,TGCGCCAGCAGCCAAGGGGGGGTAGTCTACTTC
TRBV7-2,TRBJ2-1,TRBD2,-,CASSLTSGKYNEQFF,TGTGCCAGCAGCTTAACTAGCGGGAAGTACAATGAGCAGTTCTTC
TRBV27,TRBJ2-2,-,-,CASSASVAGELFF,TGTGCCAGCAGTGCATCGGTTGCCGGGGAGCTGTTTTTT
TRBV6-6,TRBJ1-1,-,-,CASSAFLNTEAFF,TGTGCCAGCAGCGCCTTCCTAAACACTGAAGCTTTCTTT
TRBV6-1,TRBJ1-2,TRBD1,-,CASSSQGGNGGYTF,TGTGCCAGCAGTTCCCAGGGGGGTAATGGAGGCTACACCTTC
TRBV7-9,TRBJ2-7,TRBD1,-,CASSRQRGLNVEQYF,TGTGCCAGCAGCCGTCAAAGGGGGCTGAATGTCGAGCAGTACTTC
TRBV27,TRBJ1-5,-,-,CASSASAGMNSNQPQHF,TGTGCCAGCAGTGCCTCGGCAGGGATGAATAGCAATCAGCCCCAGCATTTT
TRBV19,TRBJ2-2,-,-,CASTEPITGELFF,TGTGCCAGCACAGAACCAATAACCGGGGAGCTGTTTTTT
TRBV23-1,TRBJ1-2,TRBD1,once,CASSQPRDRGFFSNYGYTF,TGCGCCAGCAGTCAACCTCGGGACAGGGGGTTTTTCTCTAACTATGGCTACACCTTC
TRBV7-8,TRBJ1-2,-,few,CASSSLGNYGYTF,TGTGCCAGCAGCTCACTCGGGAACTATGGCTACACCTTC
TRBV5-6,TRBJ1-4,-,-,CASSQVATNEKLFF,TGTGCCAGCAGCCAAGTTGCAACTAATGAAAAACTGTTTTTT
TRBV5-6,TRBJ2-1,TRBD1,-,CASSSDRDYNEQFF,TGTGCCAGCAGCTCCGACAGGGACTACAATGAGCAGTTCTTC
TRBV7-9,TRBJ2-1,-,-,CASSPRQTNEQFF,TGTGCCAGCAGCCCCCGACAGACCAATGAGCAGTTCTTC
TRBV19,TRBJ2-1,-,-,CASGRSSYNEQFF,TGTGCCAGTGGTAGGAGCTCCTACAATGAGCAGTTCTTC
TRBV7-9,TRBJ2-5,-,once,CASSPEGRYQETQYF,TGTGCCAGCAGCCCCGAGGGCAGGTACCAAGAGACCCAGTACTTC
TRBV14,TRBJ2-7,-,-,CASSQFQAGYEQYF,TGTGCCAGCAGCCAATTTCAGGCGGGTTACGAGCAGTACTTC
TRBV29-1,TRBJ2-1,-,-,CSVVGDEQFF,TGCAGCGTTGTTGGGGATGAGCAGTTCTTC
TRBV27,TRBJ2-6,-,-,CASSSGRMSGANVLTF,TGTGCCAGCAGTTCCGGGCGGATGTCTGGGGCCAACGTCCTGACTTTC
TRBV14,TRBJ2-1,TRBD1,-,CASSQSPGQGLAGEYNEQFF,TGTGCCAGCAGCCAATCCCCGGGACAGGGATTGGCGGGGGAGTACAATGAGCAGTTCTTC